This T cell receptor (beta chain) was sequenced during a study of blood T cell repertoires in COVID-19. Background on the study: The United States, Italy and Spain supplied acute and convalescent COVID-19 samples. T cells, B-cell-depleted T cells, or PBMCs provided the cDNA or gDNA that served as material.

Germline V lookup: CDR1 LGHDT, CDR2 YNNKEL (reference sequence). V trimming: 6 bases; J trimming: 9 bases; junction bases outside the gene matches: 6. This CDR3 has 14 amino acids. In the authors' methods: Nucleated cell counts were estimated from reference gene primer amplification. Sequencing used immunoSEQ multiplex PCR; TCRdb keeps in-frame clones, though not all of them. V and J calls and clone size are those listed in that table; D and trimming were worked out from the DNA. The sample has under 400,000 clones, roughly 88% seen once. Enrolment of Seattle patients took place during active infection, and they were followed longitudinally.

This sequence joins TRBV3-1 (or the pseudogene TRBV3-2) and TRBJ1-6; 9 bases agree with TRBD1. This sequence was found in a young woman with COVID-19, enrolled during active disease. The material sequenced was peripheral blood. The CDR3 here is CASRAGTGISPLHF. The CDR3 DNA is TGTGCCAGCAGAGCCGGGACAGGGATTTCACCCCTCCACTTT.